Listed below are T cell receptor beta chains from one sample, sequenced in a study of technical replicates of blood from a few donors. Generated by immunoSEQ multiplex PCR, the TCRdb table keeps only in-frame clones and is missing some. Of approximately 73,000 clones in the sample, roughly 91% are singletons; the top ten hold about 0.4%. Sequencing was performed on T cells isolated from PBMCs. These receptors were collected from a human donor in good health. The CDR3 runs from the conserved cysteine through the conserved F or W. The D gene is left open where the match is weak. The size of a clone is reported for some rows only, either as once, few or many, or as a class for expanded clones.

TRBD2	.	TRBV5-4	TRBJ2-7	CASSREAGTSYEQYF	TGTGCCAGCAGCCGGGAGGCTGGGACCTCCTACGAGCAGTACTTC
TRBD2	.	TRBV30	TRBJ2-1	CAWCNGTSGYNEQFF	TGTGCCTGGTGTAACGGGACTAGCGGCTACAATGAGCAGTTCTTC
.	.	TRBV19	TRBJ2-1	CASRRASAYNEQFF	TGTGCCAGTCGCAGGGCTAGCGCCTACAATGAGCAGTTCTTC
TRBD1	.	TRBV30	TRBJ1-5	CAWSETGGLGQPQHF	TGTGCCTGGAGTGAGACAGGGGGCCTCGGGCAGCCCCAGCATTTT
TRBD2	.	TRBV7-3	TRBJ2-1	CASSPGLAGFNEQFF	TGTGCCAGCAGCCCTGGACTAGCGGGCTTTAATGAGCAGTTCTTC
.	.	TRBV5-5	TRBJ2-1	CASSLGWEILAEQFF	TGTGCCAGCAGCTTGGGGTGGGAGATCTTGGCTGAGCAGTTCTTC
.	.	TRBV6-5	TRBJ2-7	CASSSDRPLSSYEQYF	TGTGCCAGCAGTTCCGACAGGCCCCTTAGTTCGTACGAGCAGTACTTC
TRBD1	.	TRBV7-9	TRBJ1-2	CASRTTRGRWGYTF	TGTGCCAGCAGGACTACCAGGGGGCGATGGGGCTACACCTTC
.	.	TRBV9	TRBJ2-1	CASSGSSSYNEQFF	TGTGCCAGCAGCGGGAGTAGCTCCTACAATGAGCAGTTCTTC
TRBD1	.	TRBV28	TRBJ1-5	CASNMAGGGNQPQHF	TGTGCCAGCAATATGGCAGGGGGTGGCAATCAGCCCCAGCATTTT
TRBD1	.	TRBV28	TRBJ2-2	CASSGTDNTGELFF	TGTGCCAGCAGTGGGACAGACAACACCGGGGAGCTGTTTTTT
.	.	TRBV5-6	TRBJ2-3	CASSLDRADTQYF	TGTGCCAGCAGCTTGGACAGGGCTGATACGCAGTATTTT
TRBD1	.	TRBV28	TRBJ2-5	CASSWGTGQQETQYF	TGTGCCAGCAGTTGGGGTACGGGACAGCAAGAGACCCAGTACTTC
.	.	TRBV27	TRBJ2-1	CASSRGNEQFF	TGTGCCAGCAGTAGGGGGAATGAGCAGTTCTTC
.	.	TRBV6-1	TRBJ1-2	CASSEAGGFSYGYTF	TGTGCCAGCAGTGAAGCGGGGGGATTTAGCTATGGCTACACCTTC
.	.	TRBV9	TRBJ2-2	CASSVPRTGELFF	TGTGCCAGCAGCGTTCCTAGGACCGGGGAGCTGTTTTTT
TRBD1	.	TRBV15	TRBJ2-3	CATSRDRTGSTDTQYF	TGTGCCACCAGCAGAGATAGGACAGGGAGCACAGATACGCAGTATTTT
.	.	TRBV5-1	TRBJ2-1	CASSLEQRTSSYNEQFF	TGCGCCAGCAGCTTGGAACAAAGGACAAGCTCCTACAATGAGCAGTTCTTC
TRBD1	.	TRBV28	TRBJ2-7	CASSSGQETSYEQYF	TGTGCCAGCAGTTCAGGACAGGAAACTTCCTACGAGCAGTACTTC
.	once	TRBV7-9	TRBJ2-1	CASSSSPGRYNEQFF	TGTGCCAGCAGCTCAAGCCCGGGGAGGTACAATGAGCAGTTCTTC
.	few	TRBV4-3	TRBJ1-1	CASSRILTSDTEAFF	TGCGCCAGCAGCCGCATACTCACTTCGGACACTGAAGCTTTCTTT
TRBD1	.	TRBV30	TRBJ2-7	CAWSVAGGYEQYF	TGTGCCTGGAGTGTAGCAGGGGGCTACGAGCAGTACTTC
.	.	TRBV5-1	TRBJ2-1	CASSPRSGQLSYNEQFF	TGCGCCAGCAGCCCCCGGTCAGGGCAGCTATCTTACAATGAGCAGTTCTTC
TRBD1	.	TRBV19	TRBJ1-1	CASSGTGVLLSDTEAFF	TGTGCCAGTTCCGGGACAGGGGTTTTGCTTTCGGACACTGAAGCTTTCTTT
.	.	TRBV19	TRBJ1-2	CASVITGQYGYTF	TGTGCCAGTGTAATTACTGGACAGTATGGCTACACCTTC
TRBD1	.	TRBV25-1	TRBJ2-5	CASSGGQGSGETQYF	TGTGCCAGCAGTGGGGGACAGGGCTCAGGGGAGACCCAGTACTTC
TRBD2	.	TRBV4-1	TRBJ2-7	CASSQVVTSGQYEQYF	TGCGCCAGCAGCCAAGTTGTTACTAGCGGGCAATACGAGCAGTACTTC
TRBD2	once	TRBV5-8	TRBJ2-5	CASSSRLAGPQETQYF	TGTGCCAGCAGCTCCAGACTAGCGGGCCCCCAAGAGACCCAGTACTTC
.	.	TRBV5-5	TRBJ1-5	CASSLTGIRYSNQPQHF	TGTGCCAGCAGCCTAACAGGGATTCGTTATAGCAATCAGCCCCAGCATTTT
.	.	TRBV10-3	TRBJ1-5	CATEEGGYGNQPQHF	TGTGCCACCGAGGAAGGGGGTTACGGCAATCAGCCCCAGCATTTT
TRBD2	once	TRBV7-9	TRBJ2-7	CASSPRGGSYEQYF	TGTGCCAGCAGCCCCCGGGGGGGGTCCTACGAGCAGTACTTC
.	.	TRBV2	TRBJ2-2	CASSAETTGELFF	TGTGCCAGCAGTGCGGAGACCACCGGGGAGCTGTTTTTT
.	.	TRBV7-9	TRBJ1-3	CASSSSDRGNTIYF	TGTGCCAGCAGCTCGAGCGACCGGGGAAACACCATATATTTT
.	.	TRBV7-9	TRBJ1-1	CASSPQGGSTEAFF	TGTGCCAGCAGCCCACAAGGGGGTAGCACTGAAGCTTTCTTT
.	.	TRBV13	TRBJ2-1	CASSSNNEQFF	TGTGCCAGCAGCTCCAACAATGAGCAGTTCTTC
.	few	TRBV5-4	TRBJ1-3	CASSFNLGGTGNTIYF	TGTGCCAGCAGCTTTAATTTAGGAGGGACTGGAAACACCATATATTTT
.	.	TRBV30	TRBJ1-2	CAWSGAGHHGYTF	TGTGCCTGGAGTGGAGCTGGACATCATGGCTACACCTTC
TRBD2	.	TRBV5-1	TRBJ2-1	CASRSGTSGASYNEQFF	TGCGCCAGCAGGAGCGGGACTAGCGGGGCCTCCTACAATGAGCAGTTCTTC
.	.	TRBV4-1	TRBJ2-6	CASSQEAAAGANVLTF	TGCGCCAGCAGCCAAGAGGCCGCGGCTGGGGCCAACGTCCTGACTTTC
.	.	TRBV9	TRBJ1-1	CASSVSGNTEAFF	TGTGCCAGCAGCGTATCCGGGAACACTGAAGCTTTCTTT
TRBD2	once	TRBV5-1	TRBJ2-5	CASSLASRLAGETQYF	TGCGCCAGCAGCTTGGCCTCAAGACTAGCGGGAGAGACCCAGTACTTC
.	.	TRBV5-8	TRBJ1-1	CASSLDPGPEAFF	TGTGCCAGCAGTCTGGACCCAGGGCCTGAAGCTTTCTTT
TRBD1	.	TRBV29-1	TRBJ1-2	CSVEEQGTYGYTF	TGCAGCGTTGAAGAACAGGGGACCTATGGCTACACCTTC
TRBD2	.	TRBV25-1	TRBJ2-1	CASSEENLAGMGEQFF	TGTGCCAGCAGTGAAGAAAATCTAGCGGGAATGGGTGAGCAGTTCTTC
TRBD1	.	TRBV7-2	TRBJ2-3	CASNEQGVVNTQYF	TGTGCCAGCAACGAACAGGGGGTTGTAAATACGCAGTATTTT
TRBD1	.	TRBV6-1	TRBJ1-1	CASRSTGGYAEAFF	TGTGCCAGCAGATCGACAGGGGGCTACGCTGAAGCTTTCTTT
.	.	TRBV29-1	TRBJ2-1	CSVEGGHVEQFF	TGCAGCGTTGAGGGCGGACACGTTGAGCAGTTCTTC
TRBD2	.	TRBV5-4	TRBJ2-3	CASSHPLAGLSTDTQYF	TGTGCCAGCAGTCACCCCTTAGCGGGGCTGAGCACAGATACGCAGTATTTT
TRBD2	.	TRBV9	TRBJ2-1	CASSVLAGATYNEQFF	TGTGCCAGCAGCGTTCTAGCGGGAGCAACCTACAATGAGCAGTTCTTC
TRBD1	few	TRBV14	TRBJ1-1	CASSPDREDTEAFF	TGTGCCAGCAGCCCGGACAGGGAAGACACTGAAGCTTTCTTT
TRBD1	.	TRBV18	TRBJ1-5	CASSPMAGGSGNQPQHF	TGTGCCAGCTCACCAATGGCAGGGGGCTCGGGCAATCAGCCCCAGCATTTT
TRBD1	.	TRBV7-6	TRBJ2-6	CASSLARWTGTGANVLTF	TGTGCCAGCAGCTTAGCGCGTTGGACAGGGACTGGGGCCAACGTCCTGACTTTC
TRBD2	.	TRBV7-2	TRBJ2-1	CASSLGLAGLIREQFF	TGTGCCAGCAGCTTAGGATTAGCGGGCCTAATCCGTGAGCAGTTCTTC
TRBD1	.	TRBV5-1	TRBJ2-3	CASGQGAGDTQYF	TGCGCCAGCGGACAGGGGGCAGGAGATACGCAGTATTTT
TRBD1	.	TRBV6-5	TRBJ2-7	CASSLQPGQGIEQYF	TGTGCCAGCAGTTTACAGCCGGGACAGGGGATTGAGCAGTACTTC
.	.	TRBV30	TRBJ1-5	CAWSVPQGSHSNQPQHF	TGTGCCTGGAGTGTACCTCAGGGGAGTCATAGCAATCAGCCCCAGCATTTT
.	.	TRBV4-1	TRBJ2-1	CASTRGNEQFF	TGCGCCAGCACCAGGGGCAATGAGCAGTTCTTC
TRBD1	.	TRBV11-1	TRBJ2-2	CASSWGQTGELFF	TGTGCCAGCAGCTGGGGACAGACCGGGGAGCTGTTTTTT
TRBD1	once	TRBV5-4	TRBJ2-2	CASSWGQGNTGELFF	TGTGCCAGCAGCTGGGGACAGGGGAACACCGGGGAGCTGTTTTTT